These 27 T cell receptor beta chains originate from one sample sequenced in a study of post-analysis software for immune sequencing data. Researchers reported that TCR beta cDNA libraries carried unique molecular identifiers. TCRdb reprocessed the PCR reads via MiXCR and lists one record per CDR3 protein. Of some 500,000 distinct CDR3 sequences in the sample, around 40% were seen once. Study findings and constraints: Four or five TRBV segments were more frequent in patients than controls; TRBV5-6, TRBV5-1 and TRBV20-1 belonged to this group.

The antigens these receptors bind are not known. Material: blood. The source is a girl between 10 and 17 years old with multiple sclerosis.

The chain combines TRBV28 with TRBJ2-5; the match to TRBD2 covers 8 bases. The J call may be faulty, since TRBJ2-7 better matches the DNA end. The CDR3 length is 16 residues. CDR1 and CDR2 from the germline V gene are MDHEN and SYDVKM. CDR3 in DNA: TGTGCCAGCAGTTCCCGAGAGCGGGAGTTTCGGACCGAGCAGTACTTC. Amino acids: CASSSREREFRTEQYF.

The table lists this clonotype with a few counts. V and J are TRBV10-3 and TRBJ1-2; weak D call: TRBD1 (6 bases). The CDR3 sequence is 15 residues long. V was shortened by 7 bases and J by 4 bases, with 19 bases between the two germline ends. Germline V gene data show CDR1 as ENHRY and CDR2 as SYGVKD. The CDR3 nucleotides are TGTGCCATCACCCCGACAGGCCCGACTAGCTATGGCTACACCTTC. It yields the protein CAITPTGPTSYGYTF.

The V call is TRBV7-9, the J call TRBJ1-1; D is unclear. There are 12 residues in the CDR3. Trimming stripped 3 bases from V and 10 bases from J, with 12 bases between. Germline CDR1 SEHNR, CDR2 FQNEAQ (reference sequence). The CDR3 spells CASSFRRERAFF. The CDR3 DNA follows: TGTGCCAGCAGCTTTAGACGGGAGAGAGCTTTCTTT.

This clonotype was picked up a small number of times. V gene TRBV28 combines with J gene TRBJ2-5; TRBD2 might be the D (6 bases). Trimming cost V 3 bases and J 2 bases, with 13 bases left between them. The CDR3 covers 15 residues. The germline gives CDR1 MDHEN, CDR2 SYDVKM. The CDR3, as DNA: TGTGCCAGCAGTTTCCCACTAGCTGCTCAAGAGACCCAGTACTTC. This sequence encodes CASSFPLAAQETQYF.

The chain has TRBV6-1 and TRBJ2-3; D is uncertain. V was clipped by 2 bases and J by 0 bases, with 6 bases between them. The CDR3 is 14 amino acids. CDR1 and CDR2 (germline): MNHNS, SASEGT. The CDR3 nucleotides are TGTGCCAGCAGTGAACAGGAAAGCACAGATACGCAGTATTTT. As protein: CASSEQESTDTQYF.

This clonotype has a handful of counts. J is TRBJ2-1 and V is TRBV20-1, with 10 bases aligning to TRBD2. Germline CDR1 reads DFQATT; CDR2 reads SNEGSKA (reference sequence). The CDR3 loop spans 14 amino acids. V was pared by 1 base and J by 9 bases, with 6 bases of the junction left unmatched. CDR3 in DNA: TGCAGTGCTAGAGTCCCCGGGACTAGCGCTGAGCAGTTCTTC. It codes for CSARVPGTSAEQFF.

This clonotype was recorded a few times. The rearrangement links TRBV11-2 to TRBJ2-1; 7 nucleotides align to TRBD2. Germline V lookup: CDR1 SGHAT, CDR2 FQNNGV. The CDR3 is 14 amino acids. With 4 bases clipped from V and 10 bases from J, the junction kept 10 bases outside the gene matches. The CDR3 sequence is CASSSEGGRREQFF. In DNA, the CDR3 is TGTGCCAGCAGCTCAGAGGGCGGGAGAAGGGAGCAGTTCTTC.

CDR3 residues: CASSLEVTGNQETQYF. For the CDR3, the DNA is TGCGCCAGCAGCTTGGAGGTGACAGGAAACCAAGAGACCCAGTACTTC. The chain has TRBV5-1 and TRBJ2-5; TRBD1 is a possible D gene (6 bases). The germline V gene encodes CDR1 SGHRS and CDR2 YFSETQ. The CDR3 extends over 16 amino acids. V lost 0 bases and J lost 0, with 12 bases in between.

The rearrangement uses TRBV28 and TRBJ1-5; D is ambiguous. The CDR3 loop spans 14 amino acids. Germline V gene lookup returns CDR1 MDHEN and CDR2 SYDVKM. The V gene lost 3 bases and the J gene lost 7 bases, with 13 bases spanning the gap. The CDR3 region is CASSLATALQPQHF. The CDR3 DNA follows: TGTGCCAGCAGTTTGGCTACAGCCCTGCAGCCCCAGCATTTT.

Of note for this clonotype: One junction end disagrees with the germline gene, perhaps due to a read error. The chain links TRBV20-1 to TRBJ1-5, with TRBD1 as a possible D gene (5 bases). The CDR3 loop spans 12 amino acids. Germline V CDR1 and CDR2: DFQATT, SNEGSKA (reference sequence). CDR3 sequence: CRASGGDQPQHF. Written as DNA, the CDR3 is TGCAGGGCTAGTGGAGGGGATCAGCCCCAGCATTTT.

The chain has TRBV10-3 and TRBJ1-2; 10 bases line up with TRBD1. This CDR3 is built from 16 residues. The trim removed 7 bases at V and 2 bases at J, leaving 10 bases unmatched. Germline V lookup: CDR1 ENHRY, CDR2 SYGVKD. DNA of the CDR3: TGTGCCATCACCAAAGGGACAGGGGATGGGAACTATGGCTACACCTTC. Translation: CAITKGTGDGNYGYTF.

V usage is TRBV7-9 and J usage is TRBJ1-1, with a weak D call TRBD1 (5 bases). V lost 5 bases and J lost 3, with 16 bases in between. Germline loops: CDR1 SEHNR, CDR2 FQNEAQ (reference sequence). The CDR3 runs to 15 residues. The CDR3 is CASSPHQGADTEAFF. For the CDR3, the DNA is TGTGCCAGCAGCCCCCATCAGGGCGCGGACACTGAAGCTTTCTTT.

The V call is TRBV12-3 or TRBV12-4, the J call TRBJ2-2, with 8 bases that match TRBD1. The CDR3 length is 14 residues. V shed 6 bases and J 3 bases; nucleotides not matched to a gene: 3. This CDR3 is CASRTGQDTGELFF. CDR3 nucleotide sequence: TGTGCCAGCAGGACGGGACAGGACACCGGGGAGCTGTTTTTT.

The rearrangement links TRBV7-6 to TRBJ2-1; D unclear. V lost 2 bases to trimming and J lost 0 bases, with 17 bases between them. The CDR3 covers 18 residues. Germline CDR1 reads SGHVS; CDR2 reads FNYEAQ. Here the CDR3 DNA reads TGTGCCAGCAGCTTAAAGGCCCCATGGCAGGCCTCCTACAATGAGCAGTTCTTC. Translated, it gives CASSLKAPWQASYNEQFF. Drawing the rest from reference TRBV7-6 and TRBJ2-1, the complete variable domain is GAGVSQSPRYKVTKRGQDVALRCDPISGHVSLYWYRQALGQGPEFLTYFNYEAQQDKSGLPNDRFSAERPEGSISTLTIQRTEQRDSAMYRCASSLKAPWQASYNEQFFGPGTRLTVL.

The gene calls are TRBV29-1 and TRBJ2-7; D might be TRBD1 (6 bases). The CDR3 spans 13 residues. The V end lost 6 bases, the J end lost 3 bases, and 15 bases lay between the germline ends. Germline CDR1 reads SQVTM; CDR2 reads ANQGSEA. The CDR3 DNA is TGCAGCGTGTCCGGGGAAGGGGGCTACGAGCAGTACTTC. Its protein is CSVSGEGGYEQYF.

The rearrangement joins TRBV28 to TRBJ1-6, with a tentative D call TRBD1 (5 bases). The germline V gene encodes CDR1 MDHEN and CDR2 SYDVKM. The ends were cut back, 10 bases at V and 6 bases at J, with 13 bases in the middle. This CDR3 spans 13 amino acids. The CDR3 here is CATSRGGNSPLHF. In nucleotides, the CDR3 is TGTGCCACCTCGAGGGGAGGTAATTCACCCCTCCACTTT.

This clonotype was counted between two and nine times. This chain links TRBV28 with TRBJ2-6, with D hard to call. The CDR3 has 14 amino acids. V dropped 7 bases and J dropped 4 bases, with 11 bases sitting between them. Germline CDR1 reads MDHEN; CDR2 reads SYDVKM. CDR3 nucleotide sequence: TGTGCCAGCACCCTTTTCACAGGGGCCAACGTCCTGACTTTC. Its translation: CASTLFTGANVLTF. Variable domain in full (rest from reference TRBV28 and TRBJ2-6): DVKVTQSSRYLVKRTGEKVFLECVQDMDHENMFWYRQDPGLGLRLIYFSYDVKMKEKGDIPEGYSVSREKKERFSLILESASTNQTSMYLCASTLFTGANVLTFGAGSRLTVL.

For this clonotype: One junction end disagrees with the germline gene, perhaps due to a read error. J is TRBJ1-2 and V is TRBV7-9, with no clear D. The length of the CDR3 is 13 residues. From germline, CDR1 is SEHNR and CDR2 FQNEAQ (reference sequence). This CDR3 is CTSSLEGRNGYTF. As DNA, the CDR3 is TGTACCAGCAGCTTAGAGGGCAGAAATGGCTACACCTTC.

This clonotype was counted only a few times. The CDR3: CASRIGTEAFF. The CDR3 coding sequence is TGTGCCAGCCGAATAGGAACTGAAGCTTTCTTT. The chain employs TRBV6-5 and TRBJ1-1; D gene ambiguous. V shed 8 bases and J shed 5 bases, with 9 bases lying between them. CDR1 and CDR2 from the germline V gene are MNHEY and SVGAGI. The CDR3 covers 11 residues.

The sample holds many counts of this clonotype. The chain has TRBV28 and TRBJ2-5; 12 bases line up with TRBD1. In germline, CDR1 is MDHEN, CDR2 SYDVKM. CDR3 size: 17 residues. The ends lost 2 bases at V and 4 bases at J; junction bases unmatched: 8. In DNA, the CDR3 is TGTGCCAGCAGTTTAAATACCGGGACAGGGGGCGGAGAGACCCAGTACTTC. Translation: CASSLNTGTGGGETQYF.

This clonotype was seen a handful of times. The chain combines TRBV28 with TRBJ2-3, with TRBD2 matching over 8 bases. The CDR3 consists of 15 residues. J was trimmed by 0 bases and V by 8 bases; bases with no gene match: 7. Germline V gene lookup returns CDR1 MDHEN and CDR2 SYDVKM. The chain's CDR3 is CASRTSGTSTDTQYF. In DNA, the CDR3 is TGTGCCAGCCGAACTAGCGGCACGAGCACAGATACGCAGTATTTT.

Points on this clonotype: A much larger clone lies one base from this, so it may be a read error. The J gene is TRBJ2-4, the V gene TRBV7-2, with TRBD1 as a possible D gene (6 bases). Germline V gene data show CDR1 as SGHTA and CDR2 as FQGNSA. The CDR3 length is 14 residues. As DNA, the CDR3 is TGTGCCAGCAGCTCACAGGGATCCTCCTACGAGCAGTGCTTC. It yields the protein CASSSQGSSYEQCF.

As to this clonotype: One end of the junction does not line up with germline, which may come from a read error. For the CDR3, the DNA is TGTACCAGCAGTGAGACTAAGTGGATCTACAATGAGCAGTTCTTC. It translates to CTSSETKWIYNEQFF. V is TRBV2 and J is TRBJ2-1; the D gene is possibly TRBD2 (5 bases). The CDR3 loop spans 15 amino acids. CDR1 is SNHLY and CDR2 is FYNNEI in the germline V gene.

The rearrangement uses TRBV7-8 and TRBJ2-1; no clear D gene. There are 15 residues in the CDR3. Germline V gene sequence: CDR1 SGHVS, CDR2 FQNEAQ. The V gene lost 1 base and the J gene lost 3 bases, with 10 bases spanning the gap. The CDR3 is CASSLVLADYNEQFF. Written as DNA, the CDR3 is TGTGCCAGCAGCTTAGTCCTCGCAGACTACAATGAGCAGTTCTTC.

The J gene is TRBJ2-3, the V gene TRBV6-5, with TRBD1 identical over 7 bases. The CDR3 has 15 amino acids. With V trimmed by 6 bases and J by 4 bases, 10 bases remained unmatched. The germline V gene has CDR1 MNHEY and CDR2 SVGAGI. The CDR3 sequence: CASRRQGPGSDTQYF. The CDR3 bases are TGTGCCAGCAGGCGACAGGGCCCCGGGTCAGATACGCAGTATTTT.

This clonotype was seen repeatedly, ten times or more. The chain joins TRBV20-1 to TRBJ2-7; TRBD2 matches at 10 bases. This CDR3 is built from 16 residues. Germline-derived CDR1 and CDR2 are DFQATT and SNEGSKA (reference sequence). Trimming cost V 3 bases and J 7 bases; bases outside gene matches: 15. The CDR3 protein is CSARNPLAGDRGEQYF. DNA for the CDR3: TGCAGTGCTAGGAACCCCCTAGCGGGAGATCGAGGAGAGCAGTACTTC.

This clonotype has only a few counts. The chain has TRBV9 and TRBJ2-3; D possibly uses TRBD1 or TRBD2 (5 bases each). This CDR3 has 17 residues. V lost 5 bases and J 2 bases, leaving 21 bases between the germline ends. Germline values: CDR1 SGDLS, CDR2 YYNGEE. The CDR3 protein is CASSEGRVNAYTDTQYF. Here the CDR3 DNA reads TGTGCCAGCAGTGAGGGCAGGGTTAACGCTTACACAGATACGCAGTATTTT.